One T cell receptor beta chain is described in this entry. RNA amounts of roughly 0.5 to 1 ug underwent reverse transcription with random hexamers. TCR beta CDR3 was amplified by immunoSEQ multiplex PCR. This amplification extended across 54 Vbeta and 13 Jbeta segments. TCRdb reanalysed the immunoSEQ multiplex PCR reads using MiXCR and keeps one entry per CDR3 protein. The table has approximately 200,000 distinct CDR3 sequences, 85% to 95% seen once. The V gene lost 2 bases and the J gene lost 5 bases, with 13 bases spanning the gap. The germline CDR1 and CDR2 sequences are GTSNPN and SVGIG (reference sequence). CDR3 length: 14 amino acids. The sample originates from a study of CD8 T cells in Susac syndrome. The sequenced target, TCR beta, came from blood CD8+ and CD4+ T cells. Included as multiple sclerosis controls were treatment-naive patients who had stable or active relapsing-remitting disease. Negative isolation was applied to CD8+ and CD4+ T cells, and FACS enrichment was applied to TEMRA cells.

The sequencing sample was made of CD4+ T cells from PBMCs. This TCR came from a human donor with multiple sclerosis. The V gene is TRBV30, the J gene TRBJ1-5; perhaps TRBD1 as D (6 bases). The CDR3 region is CAWSTSGVHQPQHF. The CDR3 nucleotides are TGTGCCTGGAGTACCTCAGGGGTCCATCAGCCCCAGCATTTT. The full variable domain, with the rest looked up from reference TRBV30 and TRBJ1-5, is SQTIHQWPATLVQPVGSPLSLECTVEGTSNPNLYWYRQAAGRGLQLLFYSVGIGQISSEVPQNLSASRPQDRQFILSSKKLLLSDSGFYLCAWSTSGVHQPQHFGDGTRLSIL.